Presented here are 16 T cell receptor beta chains from one specimen sequenced in a study of blood T cell repertoires in COVID-19. Profiled with immunoSEQ multiplex PCR; TCRdb holds only in-frame clones, not every one. Of fewer than 700,000 clones in the sample, around nine tenths are singletons; the top ten hold about 8%. The specimen sequenced was peripheral blood. The receptor set was obtained from a woman aged 45-65 years with COVID-19, enrolled during active disease.

The chain couples TRBV18 to TRBJ1-3; the D is unclear. The V end was cut by 3 bases, the J end by 4 bases, with 16 bases between. Looked up from germline, CDR1 is KGHSH and CDR2 is LQKENI. This CDR3 region has 16 residues. The CDR3: CASSPRDAGRGNTIYF. In nucleotides, the CDR3 is TGTGCCAGCTCACCCAGAGACGCAGGCAGAGGAAACACCATATATTTT. The full variable domain, with the rest looked up from reference TRBV18 and TRBJ1-3, is NAGVMQNPRHLVRRRGQEARLRCSPMKGHSHVYWYRQLPEEGLKFMVYLQKENIIDESGMPKERFSAEFPKEGPSILRIQQVVRGDSAAYFCASSPRDAGRGNTIYFGEGSWLTVV.

This clone was counted a single time. The J gene is TRBJ2-1, the V gene TRBV11-3; D might be TRBD2 (5 bases). V was trimmed by 2 bases and J by 9 bases, leaving 14 bases between them. The CDR3 contains 14 residues. Germline-derived CDR1 and CDR2 are SGHNT and YENEEA. CDR3 DNA sequence: TGTGCCAGCAGCTTACGGCAGGACTCGAGTGAGCAGTTCTTC. It specifies CASSLRQDSSEQFF.

The V and J genes are TRBV30 and TRBJ2-4; possibly TRBD2 for D (5 bases). Germline CDR1 reads GTSNPN; CDR2 reads SVGIG (reference sequence). V dropped 0 bases and J dropped 0 bases, with 9 bases sitting between them. The CDR3 has 15 residues. CDR3 DNA: TGTGCCTGGAGTGTGTGGGGAGTAGCCAAAAACATTCAGTACTTC. Translated: CAWSVWGVAKNIQYF.

V gene TRBV4-1 combines with J gene TRBJ2-3; the match to TRBD2 covers 13 bases. The CDR3 has 12 amino acids. Germline loops: CDR1 MGHRA, CDR2 YSYEKL. V was pared by 4 bases and J by 13 bases, with 2 bases of the junction left unmatched. The CDR3 coding sequence is TGCGCCAGCAGCCGACTAGCGGGGGGAAAGTATTTT. It encodes CASSRLAGGKYF.

Comments on this clone: The sample holds other DNA sequences that translate to the same CDR3. The rearrangement links TRBV12-3 or TRBV12-4 to TRBJ1-1, with D tentatively TRBD1 (5 bases). The CDR3 has 13 amino acids. Trimming pared 7 bases from V and 1 base from J, leaving 10 bases between. For the CDR3, the DNA is TGTGCCAGCAATCTTCAGGGGAACACTGAAGCTTTCTTT. Translated: CASNLQGNTEAFF.

The sample holds one count of this clone. The V call is TRBV6-5, the J call TRBJ2-7; tentatively, D is TRBD1 (6 bases). The CDR3 has 13 residues. Trimming shortened V by 7 bases and J by 3 bases, and 13 bases separated the two germline ends. Germline V gene lookup returns CDR1 MNHEY and CDR2 SVGAGI. CDR3: CASTKQGYYEQYF. The CDR3 region has the DNA TGTGCCAGCACAAAACAGGGATACTACGAGCAGTACTTC.

The CDR3 is CASSYDRLGYTF. In DNA, the CDR3 is TGTGCCAGCAGTTATGACAGGTTAGGCTACACCTTC. The chain combines TRBV5-6 with TRBJ1-2; tentatively, D is TRBD1 (6 bases). The CDR3 consists of 12 residues. Germline assignment: CDR1 SGHDT and CDR2 YYEEEE. With 5 bases removed from V and 8 bases from J, the gap between germline ends came to 13 bases.

V usage is TRBV4-1 and J usage is TRBJ2-2; TRBD2 matches at 10 bases. Unmatched junction bases numbered 11, after V lost 3 bases and J lost 4 bases. The length of the CDR3 is 18 residues. Germline CDR1 is MGHRA and CDR2 is YSYEKL. DNA of the CDR3: TGCGCCAGCAGCCACTTAGCGGGGGGTTCCCCTGTCACCGGGGAGCTGTTTTTT. Protein sequence: CASSHLAGGSPVTGELFF.

This chain connects TRBV30 to TRBJ2-3; 8 bases agree with TRBD2. V lost 2 bases and J lost 6; bases outside the gene matches: 4. The CDR3 extends over 13 amino acids. Germline CDR1 GTSNPN, CDR2 SVGIG (reference sequence). The CDR3 DNA reads TGTGCCTGGAGTAGCGGGGGAAAGGATACGCAGTATTTT. This translates into CAWSSGGKDTQYF.

The chain carries TRBV6-5 and TRBJ2-1; maybe TRBD2 (7 bases). The CDR3 has 13 amino acids. Germline CDR1 MNHEY, CDR2 SVGAGI. V gave up 4 bases and J gave up 6 bases, with 10 bases separating them. CDR3 nucleotide sequence: TGTGCCAGCAGTTGGGGGGGCGGCAATGAGCAGTTCTTC. Amino acid sequence: CASSWGGGNEQFF.

CDR3 residues: CASSDLPRGSLANLLYF. The CDR3, as DNA: TGTGCCAGCAGTGATCTTCCTAGAGGGTCGCTAGCGAACCTTCTGTATTTT. This sequence joins TRBV2 and TRBJ2-3, with a possible D match to TRBD2 (6 bases). CDR1 is SNHLY, CDR2 FYNNEI, per germline. This CDR3 spans 17 amino acids. Trimming shortened V by 3 bases and J by 14 bases, and 30 bases separated the two germline ends.

The genes are TRBV10-2 and TRBJ2-3, with 11 bases identical to TRBD2. V gave up 11 bases and J gave up 5 bases; unmatched junction bases: 6. The CDR3 runs to 13 residues. Per germline, CDR1 WSHSY and CDR2 SAAADI. The CDR3 bases are TGCGCCTCCGCACTAGCGGGAGAAGATACGCAGTATTTT. Translated, it gives CASALAGEDTQYF.

This clone was seen once. The genes are TRBV18 and TRBJ2-3; TRBD1 aligns across 12 bases. The CDR3 runs 15 residues. V shed 3 bases and J 4 bases; nucleotides not matched to a gene: 2. Germline V gives CDR1 KGHSH, CDR2 LQKENI. The CDR3 protein is CASSPGTGGADTQYF. Written as DNA, the CDR3 is TGTGCCAGCTCACCCGGGACAGGGGGCGCAGATACGCAGTATTTT.

This chain joins TRBV7-2 and TRBJ2-7; the match to TRBD2 covers 9 bases. V lost 0 bases and J lost 4; bases outside the gene matches: 4. Germline V lookup: CDR1 SGHTA, CDR2 FQGNSA. The CDR3 sequence is 15 residues long. The CDR3, as DNA: TGTGCCAGCAGCTTAGCGGCGGGGGGGCTGTACGAGCAGTACTTC. Its protein product is CASSLAAGGLYEQYF.

V usage is TRBV4-1 and J usage is TRBJ1-6; D is perhaps TRBD1 (5 bases). Germline CDR1 is MGHRA and CDR2 is YSYEKL. V was clipped by 2 bases and J by 4 bases, with 9 bases between them. This CDR3 region has 15 residues. CDR3 sequence: CASSQPRQYNSPLHF. The CDR3 coding sequence is TGCGCCAGCAGCCAACCGCGACAGTATAATTCACCCCTCCACTTT.

J is TRBJ1-1 and V is TRBV7-9; weak D call: TRBD1 (5 bases). The V gene lost 3 bases and the J gene lost 10 bases, with 12 bases spanning the gap. Germline CDR1 SEHNR, CDR2 FQNEAQ (reference sequence). This CDR3 region has 12 residues. This CDR3 reads CASSFGGNGAFF. The CDR3 nucleotides are TGTGCCAGCAGCTTCGGGGGTAATGGAGCTTTCTTT. Looking up the rest from reference TRBV7-9 and TRBJ1-1 gives the full variable domain: DTGVSQNPRHKITKRGQNVTFRCDPISEHNRLYWYRQTLGQGPEFLTYFQNEAQLEKSRLLSDRFSAERPKGSFSTLEIQRTEQGDSAMYLCASSFGGNGAFFGQGTRLTVV.